The 22 T cell receptor beta chains listed next were all sequenced from one sample in a study of Ad26.COV2.S vaccination and SARS-CoV-2 variants. Data came from immunoSEQ multiplex PCR; TCRdb stores just in-frame clones and leaves some out. The sample yields approximately 300,000 clones, roughly 84% seen once. This sample's treatment: some 20 received Ad26.COV2.S at low or high dose, single or two shots; about five received placebo; per-sample allocation not given. Specimen acquisition occurred on day 63 following the initial vaccine or placebo injection. The specimen was peripheral blood, collected in a trial of Ad26.COV2.S vaccine versus placebo. Receptors were obtained from a person aged 18-65 years who received the Ad26.COV2.S COVID-19 vaccine or a placebo.

This clone occurred a few times. The chain uses TRBV15 and TRBJ1-2, with 7 bases that match TRBD1. The V segment lost 5 bases and the J segment 4 bases; nucleotides outside the gene matches: 4. Germline-derived CDR1 and CDR2 are LNHNV and YYDKDF (reference sequence). The CDR3 covers 13 residues. DNA for the CDR3: TGTGCCACCAGCGAAGGGACAGTCTATGGCTACACCTTC. It translates to CATSEGTVYGYTF.

The chain couples TRBV7-3 to TRBJ2-2; no definite D call. From germline, CDR1 is SGHTA and CDR2 FQGTGA. V was pared by 5 bases and J by 6 bases, with 7 bases between. CDR3 length: 12 amino acids. In DNA form, the CDR3 reads TGTGCCAGCAGCCACGGATCCGGGGAGCTGTTTTTT. Its protein product is CASSHGSGELFF.

V is TRBV10-3 and J is TRBJ1-6; 9 positions match TRBD1. V was pared by 11 bases and J by 0 bases, with 14 bases of the junction left unmatched. CDR3 length: 18 residues. Germline loops: CDR1 ENHRY, CDR2 SYGVKD. The CDR3 region has the DNA TGTGCCGTTTCGCGGGACAGGGTGGGAAGCTCCTATAATTCACCCCTCCACTTT. Amino acids: CAVSRDRVGSSYNSPLHF.

The genes are TRBV30 and TRBJ2-2; 9 bases agree with TRBD1. CDR3 length equals 15 residues. Germline values: CDR1 GTSNPN, CDR2 SVGIG (reference sequence). Trimming cost V 3 bases and J 6 bases; bases outside gene matches: 8. The CDR3 protein is CAWSYRGLIAGELFF. As DNA, the CDR3 is TGTGCCTGGAGCTACAGGGGGCTTATTGCCGGGGAGCTGTTTTTT.

This clone came up a few times. Distinct nucleotide sequences in the sample also encode this CDR3. The J gene is TRBJ2-1, the V gene TRBV12-3 or TRBV12-4; D remains ambiguous. The CDR3 consists of 11 residues. Trimming removed 6 bases at V and 4 bases at J, with 4 bases between. The CDR3 here is CASSLYNEQFF. CDR3 nucleotide sequence: TGTGCCAGCAGCTTATACAATGAGCAGTTCTTC.

The rearrangement uses TRBV7-9 and TRBJ2-2, with 10 bases aligning to TRBD1. This CDR3 spans 16 amino acids. The V segment lost 4 bases and the J segment 7 bases; nucleotides outside the gene matches: 9. Germline loops: CDR1 SEHNR, CDR2 FQNEAQ (reference sequence). CDR3 DNA sequence: TGTGCCAGCAGCTCGTCCGGGACAGGGGCCAACGGGGAGCTGTTTTTT. Protein: CASSSSGTGANGELFF.

The chain employs TRBV5-1 and TRBJ1-1, with a tentative D call TRBD1 (6 bases). Germline CDR1 reads SGHRS; CDR2 reads YFSETQ. This CDR3 is built from 15 residues. Trimming took 0 bases from V and 7 from J, leaving 16 bases between them. CDR3 nucleotides: TGCGCCAGCAGCTTGGGGCAGGGGAAGGGAAGTGAAGCTTTCTTT. Translating it yields CASSLGQGKGSEAFF.

The chain is built from TRBV7-3 and TRBJ1-2, with TRBD1 matching 7 bases. The CDR3 runs 13 residues. V trimming: 4 bases; J trimming: 10 bases; junction bases outside the gene matches: 9. From germline, CDR1 is SGHTA and CDR2 FQGTGA. The CDR3 nucleotides read TGTGCCAGCAGCTCCAGACAGGGCAGTGACTACACCTTC. It codes for CASSSRQGSDYTF. Combining the CDR3 with reference TRBV7-3 and TRBJ1-2 gives the whole variable domain GAGVSQTPSNKVTEKGKYVELRCDPISGHTALYWYRQSLGQGPEFLIYFQGTGAADDSGLPNDRFFAVRPEGSVSTLKIQRTERGDSAVYLCASSSRQGSDYTFGSGTRLTVV.

The gene calls are TRBV11-3 and TRBJ2-2; a weak D match, TRBD2 (5 bases). Trimming took off 5 bases at V and 1 base at J, with 11 bases between the two ends. Germline values: CDR1 SGHNT, CDR2 YENEEA. The CDR3 totals 15 residues. CDR3 in DNA: TGTGCCAGCAGCCCTCGGACTGGGAACACCGGGGAGCTGTTTTTT. Its protein is CASSPRTGNTGELFF.

The rearrangement links TRBV10-3 to TRBJ2-2; a possible D gene is TRBD2 (5 bases). CDR1 ENHRY and CDR2 SYGVKD come from the germline V gene. The V end lost 3 bases, the J end lost 6 bases, and 17 bases lay between the germline ends. This CDR3 has 16 amino acids. The CDR3 protein is CAISEFGGQVPGELFF. The CDR3 DNA reads TGTGCCATCAGTGAATTCGGAGGCCAGGTTCCCGGGGAGCTGTTTTTT.

The chain has TRBV18 and TRBJ2-7, with 11 bases that match TRBD1. This CDR3 comprises 16 residues. V shed 2 bases and J 5 bases; nucleotides not matched to a gene: 8. Germline V gene lookup returns CDR1 KGHSH and CDR2 LQKENI. The CDR3 loop reads CASSPARDRGFDEQYF. The CDR3 DNA sequence: TGTGCCAGCTCACCAGCGCGGGACAGGGGGTTCGACGAGCAGTACTTC.

This clone was counted a few times. The chain joins TRBV19 to TRBJ1-2; 10 bases agree with TRBD1. The CDR3 totals 15 residues. V shed 4 bases and J 4 bases; nucleotides not matched to a gene: 6. Germline V gene data show CDR1 as LNHDA and CDR2 as SQIVND (reference sequence). As DNA, the CDR3 is TGTGCCAGTAGTACTGGGACAGGGGTTGGCTATGGCTACACCTTC. Encoded protein: CASSTGTGVGYGYTF.

Only one count was recorded for this clone. The chain has TRBV5-6 and TRBJ1-6; no definite D call. This CDR3 is built from 15 residues. Germline V gives CDR1 SGHDT, CDR2 YYEEEE. The V end was cut by 1 base, the J end by 14 bases, with 19 bases between. CDR3 bases: TGTGCCAGCAGCTTGCGTCCGCCAACCCTACGGGCCCTCCACTTT. The encoded protein is CASSLRPPTLRALHF.

The chain uses TRBV19 and TRBJ2-3, with D perhaps matching TRBD1 (5 bases). V lost 5 bases and J 2 bases, leaving 11 bases between the germline ends. Germline lookup yields CDR1 LNHDA and CDR2 SQIVND (reference sequence). CDR3 length equals 14 residues. CDR3 bases: TGTGCCAGTAGTGCGACAGAAGTCACAGATACGCAGTATTTT. This translates into CASSATEVTDTQYF.

V usage is TRBV24-1 and J usage is TRBJ2-3; no firm D call. Germline assignment: CDR1 KGHDR and CDR2 SFDVKD. V lost 3 bases and J lost 1, with 16 bases in between. The CDR3 consists of 17 residues. The CDR3 nucleotides read TGTGCCACCAGTGATCGAAGCCCCACTATGGGCACAGATACGCAGTATTTT. It encodes CATSDRSPTMGTDTQYF.

The chain carries TRBV6-1 and TRBJ2-5; TRBD1 matches 12 bases. This CDR3 region has 16 residues. Germline V gene sequence: CDR1 MNHNS, CDR2 SASEGT. With V trimmed by 2 bases and J by 4 bases, 5 bases remained unmatched. The CDR3 sequence is CASSEWGQGAGETQYF. The CDR3 DNA reads as TGTGCCAGCAGTGAATGGGGACAGGGGGCGGGAGAGACCCAGTACTTC.

The chain employs TRBV7-8 and TRBJ2-1; 9 bases agree with TRBD2. The CDR3 loop spans 19 amino acids. Trimming removed 0 bases from V and 4 bases from J; junction bases left unmatched: 13. The germline V gene encodes CDR1 SGHVS and CDR2 FQNEAQ. CDR3 sequence reads: CASSLAGALGRGGYNEQFF. The CDR3 DNA reads TGTGCCAGCAGCTTAGCAGGGGCACTTGGGCGGGGGGGTTACAATGAGCAGTTCTTC.

This clone has just a few counts. The gene calls are TRBV3-1 (or the pseudogene TRBV3-2) and TRBJ1-2; the D is unclear. The CDR3 loop spans 12 amino acids. Trimming stripped 3 bases from V and 1 base from J, with 3 bases between. The V gene's germline CDR1 is LGHDT and CDR2 YNNKEL (reference sequence). Here the CDR3 DNA reads TGTGCCAGCAGCCAGATTAACTATGGCTACACCTTC. Its protein is CASSQINYGYTF.

The genes are TRBV2 and TRBJ1-2; 7 bases map to TRBD1. CDR3 size: 14 residues. The J segment lost 4 bases and the V segment lost 6 bases, leaving 8 bases of the junction unmatched. Germline V gene lookup returns CDR1 SNHLY and CDR2 FYNNEI. CDR3 nucleotides: TGTGCCAGCAGGGGGAGGGGGCAAGCCTATGGCTACACCTTC. It encodes CASRGRGQAYGYTF.

CDR3 amino acids: CASSFRQTTDTQYF. The CDR3 DNA is TGTGCCAGCAGTTTCAGACAGACCACAGATACGCAGTATTTT. This chain joins TRBV6-2 or TRBV6-3 and TRBJ2-3; possibly TRBD1 for D (5 bases). The CDR3 runs to 14 residues. Trimming took off 4 bases at V and 2 bases at J, with 10 bases between the two ends. Germline V gene data show CDR1 as MNHEY and CDR2 as SVGEGT.

V and J are TRBV5-1 and TRBJ2-5; 10 bases fit TRBD2. Germline V gene data show CDR1 as SGHRS and CDR2 as YFSETQ. The CDR3 totals 15 residues. Trimming removed 1 base from V and 5 bases from J; junction bases left unmatched: 5. The CDR3 spells CASSLSTSGVETQYF. DNA for the CDR3: TGCGCCAGCAGCTTGTCTACTAGCGGGGTGGAGACCCAGTACTTC.

The CDR3 here is CASSTTGPPEAFF. The CDR3 DNA sequence: TGCGCCAGCAGTACCACAGGGCCCCCTGAAGCTTTCTTT. This chain connects TRBV5-1 to TRBJ1-1, with D perhaps TRBD1 (6 bases). There are 13 residues in the CDR3. Trimming shortened V by 5 bases and J by 6 bases, and 14 bases separated the two germline ends. In germline, CDR1 is SGHRS, CDR2 YFSETQ.